The TCR beta chain described here comes from a study of neurological immune-mediated disorders. Study-level background: The study included approximately 34 multiple sclerosis patients, some 31 relapsing-remitting and 3 secondary progressive.

The authors obtained over 200 million TCR-beta sequences from 15-18 subjects per sequencing run. TCRdb called the 5' RACE reads again in MiXCR, with one record for every CDR3 protein. This sample has 60,000 to 80,000 distinct CDR3 sequences, with 4.5% to 5.5% found just once. The germline V and J ends were trimmed by 7 bases and 0 bases, with 16 bases remaining between them. This CDR3 is 15 amino acids long. Germline V gene lookup returns CDR1 MNHEY and CDR2 SVGEGT. The chain recombines TRBV6-2 or TRBV6-3 with TRBJ2-7, with D possibly called TRBD1 or TRBD2 (6 bases each). The sample was PBMCs. The TCR originated in a woman aged 45 to 65 with multiple sclerosis. CDR3 DNA: TGTGCCAGCACCGAGGTCGGGGGCGTCTCCTACGAGCAGTACTTC. Translated, it gives CASTEVGGVSYEQYF.